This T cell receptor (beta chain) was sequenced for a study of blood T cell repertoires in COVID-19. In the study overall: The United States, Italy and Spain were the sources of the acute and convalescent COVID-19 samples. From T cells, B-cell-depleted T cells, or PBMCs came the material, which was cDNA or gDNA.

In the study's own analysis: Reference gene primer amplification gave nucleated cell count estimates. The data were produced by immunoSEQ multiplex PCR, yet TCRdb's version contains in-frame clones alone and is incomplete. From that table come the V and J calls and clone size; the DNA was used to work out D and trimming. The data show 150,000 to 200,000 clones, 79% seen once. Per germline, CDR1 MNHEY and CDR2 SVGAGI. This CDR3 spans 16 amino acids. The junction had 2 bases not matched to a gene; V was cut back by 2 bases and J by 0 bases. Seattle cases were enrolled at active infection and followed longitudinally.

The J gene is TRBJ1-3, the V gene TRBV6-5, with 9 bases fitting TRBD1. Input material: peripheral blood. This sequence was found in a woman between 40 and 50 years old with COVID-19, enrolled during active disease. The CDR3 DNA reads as TGTGCCAGCAGTTACGGGACAGGGAACTCTGGAAACACCATATATTTT. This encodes CASSYGTGNSGNTIYF.